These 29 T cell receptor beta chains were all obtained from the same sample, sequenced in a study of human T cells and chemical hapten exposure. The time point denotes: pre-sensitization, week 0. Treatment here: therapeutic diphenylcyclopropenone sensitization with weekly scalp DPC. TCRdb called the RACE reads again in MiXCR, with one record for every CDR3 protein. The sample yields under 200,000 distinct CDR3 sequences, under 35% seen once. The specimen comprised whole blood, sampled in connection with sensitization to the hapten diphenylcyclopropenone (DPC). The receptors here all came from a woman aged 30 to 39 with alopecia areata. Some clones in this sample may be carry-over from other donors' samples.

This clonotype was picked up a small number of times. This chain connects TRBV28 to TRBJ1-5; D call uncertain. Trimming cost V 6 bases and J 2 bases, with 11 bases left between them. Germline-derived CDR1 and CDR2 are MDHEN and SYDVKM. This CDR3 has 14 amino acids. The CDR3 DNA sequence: TGTGCCAGCAGGGGTCGTTGGGGCAATCAGCCCCAGCATTTT. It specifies CASRGRWGNQPQHF.

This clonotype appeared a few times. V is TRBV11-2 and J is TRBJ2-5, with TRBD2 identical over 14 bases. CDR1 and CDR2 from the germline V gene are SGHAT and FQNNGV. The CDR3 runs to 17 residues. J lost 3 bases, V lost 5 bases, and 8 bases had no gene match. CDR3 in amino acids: CASSAGLAGESKETQYF. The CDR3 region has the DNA TGTGCCAGCAGCGCGGGACTAGCGGGAGAAAGTAAAGAGACCCAGTACTTC.

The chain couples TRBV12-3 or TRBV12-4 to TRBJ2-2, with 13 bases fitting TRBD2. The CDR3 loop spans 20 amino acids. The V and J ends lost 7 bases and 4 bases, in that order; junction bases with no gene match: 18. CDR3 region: CASTPARPLAGGPGTGELFF. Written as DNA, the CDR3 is TGTGCCAGCACCCCGGCGCGGCCACTAGCGGGAGGGCCGGGCACCGGGGAGCTGTTTTTT.

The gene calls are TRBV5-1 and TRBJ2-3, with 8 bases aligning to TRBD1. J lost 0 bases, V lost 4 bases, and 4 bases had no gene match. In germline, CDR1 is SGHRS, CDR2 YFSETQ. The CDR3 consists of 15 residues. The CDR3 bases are TGCGCCAGCAGCAAAAGGACAGGGAGCACAGATACGCAGTATTTT. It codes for CASSKRTGSTDTQYF.

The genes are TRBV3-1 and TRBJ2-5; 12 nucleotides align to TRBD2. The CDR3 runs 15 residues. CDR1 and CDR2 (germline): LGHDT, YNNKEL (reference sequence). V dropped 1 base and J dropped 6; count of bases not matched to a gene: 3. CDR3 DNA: TGTGCCAGCAGCCAAGTGACTAGCGGGGGACAGACCCAGTACTTC. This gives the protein CASSQVTSGGQTQYF.

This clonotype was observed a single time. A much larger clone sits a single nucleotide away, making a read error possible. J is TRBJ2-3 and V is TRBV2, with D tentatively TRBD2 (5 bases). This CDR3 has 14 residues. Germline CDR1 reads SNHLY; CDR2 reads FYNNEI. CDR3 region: CASRPAETTDTRYF. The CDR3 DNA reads TGTGCCAGCAGACCAGCGGAGACCACAGATACGCGGTATTTT. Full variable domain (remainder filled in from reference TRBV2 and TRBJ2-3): EPEVTQTPSHQVTQMGQEVILRCVPISNHLYFYWYRQILGQKVEFLVSFYNNEISEKSEIFDDQFSVERPDGSNFTLKIRSTKLEDSAMYFCASRPAETTDTRYFGPGTRLTVL.

CDR3 sequence (DNA): TGTGCCAGCAGCCCGCAGGGCGGGGGAACTAATGAAAAACTGTTTTTT. This translates into CASSPQGGGTNEKLFF. This chain joins TRBV7-2 and TRBJ1-4, with a possible D match to TRBD1 (5 bases). The CDR3 contains 16 residues. The germline V gene has CDR1 SGHTA and CDR2 FQGNSA. The V end was cut by 5 bases, the J end by 1 base, with 14 bases between.

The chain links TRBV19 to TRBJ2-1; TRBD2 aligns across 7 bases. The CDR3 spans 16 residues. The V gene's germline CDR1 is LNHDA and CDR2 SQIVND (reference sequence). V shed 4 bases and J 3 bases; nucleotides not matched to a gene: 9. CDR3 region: CASSRQLSGGYNEQFF. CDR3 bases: TGTGCCAGTAGTAGGCAATTATCGGGGGGCTACAATGAGCAGTTCTTC.

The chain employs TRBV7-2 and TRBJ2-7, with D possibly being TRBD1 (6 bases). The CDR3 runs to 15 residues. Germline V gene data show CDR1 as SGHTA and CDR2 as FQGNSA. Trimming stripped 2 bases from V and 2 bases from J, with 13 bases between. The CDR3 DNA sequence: TGTGCCAGCAGCTTATTGGGCAGGGGCGCCTACGAGCAGTACTTC. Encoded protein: CASSLLGRGAYEQYF.

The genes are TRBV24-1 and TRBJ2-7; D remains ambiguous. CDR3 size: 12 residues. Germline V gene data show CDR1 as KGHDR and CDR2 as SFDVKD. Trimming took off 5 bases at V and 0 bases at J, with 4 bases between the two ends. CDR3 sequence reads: CATSGNSYEQYF. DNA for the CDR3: TGTGCCACCAGTGGGAACTCCTACGAGCAGTACTTC.

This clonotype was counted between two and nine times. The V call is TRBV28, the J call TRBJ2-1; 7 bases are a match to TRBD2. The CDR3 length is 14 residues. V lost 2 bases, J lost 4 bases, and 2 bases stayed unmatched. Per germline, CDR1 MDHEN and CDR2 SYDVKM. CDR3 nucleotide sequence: TGTGCCAGCAGTTTACCTAGCGGTTACAATGAGCAGTTCTTC. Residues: CASSLPSGYNEQFF. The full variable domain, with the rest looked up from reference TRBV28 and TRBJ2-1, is DVKVTQSSRYLVKRTGEKVFLECVQDMDHENMFWYRQDPGLGLRLIYFSYDVKMKEKGDIPEGYSVSREKKERFSLILESASTNQTSMYLCASSLPSGYNEQFFGPGTRLTVL.

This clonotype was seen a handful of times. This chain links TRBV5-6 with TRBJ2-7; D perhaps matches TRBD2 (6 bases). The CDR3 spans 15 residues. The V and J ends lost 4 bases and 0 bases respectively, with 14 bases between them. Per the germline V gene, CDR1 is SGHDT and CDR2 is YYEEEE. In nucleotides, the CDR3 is TGTGCCAGCAGCCGGGACTTCACGAACTCCTACGAGCAGTACTTC. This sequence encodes CASSRDFTNSYEQYF.

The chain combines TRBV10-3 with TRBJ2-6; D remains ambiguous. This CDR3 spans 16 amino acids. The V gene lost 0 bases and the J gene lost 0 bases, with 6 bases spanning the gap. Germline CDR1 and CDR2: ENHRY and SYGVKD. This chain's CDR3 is CAISESNNSGANVLTF. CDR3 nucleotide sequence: TGTGCCATCAGTGAGTCCAACAACTCTGGGGCCAACGTCCTGACTTTC.

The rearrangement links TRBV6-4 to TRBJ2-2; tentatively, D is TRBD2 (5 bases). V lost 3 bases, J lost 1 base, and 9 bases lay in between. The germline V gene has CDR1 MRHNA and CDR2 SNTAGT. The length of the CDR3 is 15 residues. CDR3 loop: CASSEQAGNTGELFF. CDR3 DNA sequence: TGTGCCAGCAGTGAGCAGGCGGGGAACACCGGGGAGCTGTTTTTT.

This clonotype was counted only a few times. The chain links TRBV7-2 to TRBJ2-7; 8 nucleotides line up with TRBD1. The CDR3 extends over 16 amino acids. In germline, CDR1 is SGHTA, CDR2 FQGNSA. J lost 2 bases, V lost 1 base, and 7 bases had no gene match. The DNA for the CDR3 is TGTGCCAGCAGCTTAGATTCAGGGGGCAACCCCTACGAGCAGTACTTC. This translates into CASSLDSGGNPYEQYF.

CDR3 nucleotides: TGCAGCGTTGCCTTCTGGGACAGAAGTACTAATGAAAAACTGTTTTTT. Protein: CSVAFWDRSTNEKLFF. V usage is TRBV29-1 and J usage is TRBJ1-4; 7 bases fit TRBD1. V lost 4 bases and J lost 2; bases outside the gene matches: 10. Germline V gene sequence: CDR1 SQVTM, CDR2 ANQGSEA. The CDR3 is made up of 16 amino acids.

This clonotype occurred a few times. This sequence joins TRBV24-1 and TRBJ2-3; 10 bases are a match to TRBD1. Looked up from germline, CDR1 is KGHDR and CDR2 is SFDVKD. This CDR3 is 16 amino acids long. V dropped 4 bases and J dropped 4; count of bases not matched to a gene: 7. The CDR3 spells CATSEGDRGWADTQYF. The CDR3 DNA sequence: TGTGCCACCAGTGAAGGGGACAGGGGATGGGCAGATACGCAGTATTTT.

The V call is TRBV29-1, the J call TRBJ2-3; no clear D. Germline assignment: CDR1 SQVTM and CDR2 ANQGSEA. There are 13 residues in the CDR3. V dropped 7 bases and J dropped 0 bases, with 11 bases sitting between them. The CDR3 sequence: CSALQGSTDTQYF. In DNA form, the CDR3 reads TGCAGCGCCCTGCAAGGTAGCACAGATACGCAGTATTTT.

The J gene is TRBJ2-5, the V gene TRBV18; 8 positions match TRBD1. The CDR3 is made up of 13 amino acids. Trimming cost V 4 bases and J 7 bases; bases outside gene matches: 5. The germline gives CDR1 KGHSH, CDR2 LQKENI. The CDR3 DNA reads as TGTGCCAGCTCACGGACAGGGTATTTGACCCAGTACTTC. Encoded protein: CASSRTGYLTQYF.

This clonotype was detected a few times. CDR3 loop: CSALDNGQGRETQYF. The DNA for the CDR3 is TGCAGTGCTCTGGATAATGGACAGGGGAGAGAGACCCAGTACTTC. J is TRBJ2-5 and V is TRBV20-1, with TRBD1 matching 9 bases. In germline, CDR1 is DFQATT, CDR2 SNEGSKA (reference sequence). After removal of 5 bases from V and 4 bases from J, the junction contained 11 bases not matched to a gene. CDR3 length: 15 residues.

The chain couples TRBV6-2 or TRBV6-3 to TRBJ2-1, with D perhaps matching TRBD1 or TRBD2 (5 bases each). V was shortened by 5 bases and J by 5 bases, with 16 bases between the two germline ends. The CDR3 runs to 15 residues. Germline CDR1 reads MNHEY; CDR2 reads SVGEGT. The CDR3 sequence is CASSRGWGMDNEQFF. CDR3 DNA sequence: TGTGCCAGCAGTCGGGGATGGGGGATGGACAATGAGCAGTTCTTC.

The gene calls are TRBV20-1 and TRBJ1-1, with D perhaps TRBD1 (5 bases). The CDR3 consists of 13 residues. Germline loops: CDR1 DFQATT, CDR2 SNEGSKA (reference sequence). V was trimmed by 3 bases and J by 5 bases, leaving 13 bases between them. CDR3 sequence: CSASRGGRTEAFF. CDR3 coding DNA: TGCAGTGCTAGCCGCGGGGGGAGGACTGAAGCTTTCTTT.

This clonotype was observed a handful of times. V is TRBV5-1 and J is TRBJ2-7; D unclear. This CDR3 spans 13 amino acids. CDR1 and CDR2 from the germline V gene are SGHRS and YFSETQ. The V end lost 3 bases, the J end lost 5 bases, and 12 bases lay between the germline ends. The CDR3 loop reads CASSYERVDEQYF. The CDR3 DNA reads TGCGCCAGCAGCTACGAAAGGGTCGACGAGCAGTACTTC.

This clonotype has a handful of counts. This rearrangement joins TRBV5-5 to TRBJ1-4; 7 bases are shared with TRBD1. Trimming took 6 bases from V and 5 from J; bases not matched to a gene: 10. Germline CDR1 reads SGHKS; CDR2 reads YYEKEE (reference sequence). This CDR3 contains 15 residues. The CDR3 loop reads CASTEIGQENEKLFF. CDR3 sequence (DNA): TGTGCCAGCACCGAGATTGGACAGGAGAATGAAAAACTGTTTTTT.

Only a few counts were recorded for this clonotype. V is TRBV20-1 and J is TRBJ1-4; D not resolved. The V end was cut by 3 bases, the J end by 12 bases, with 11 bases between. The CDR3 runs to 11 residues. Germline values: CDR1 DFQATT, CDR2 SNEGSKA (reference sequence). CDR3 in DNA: TGCAGTGCTAGGGACGGGCAGCAACTGTTTTTT. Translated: CSARDGQQLFF.

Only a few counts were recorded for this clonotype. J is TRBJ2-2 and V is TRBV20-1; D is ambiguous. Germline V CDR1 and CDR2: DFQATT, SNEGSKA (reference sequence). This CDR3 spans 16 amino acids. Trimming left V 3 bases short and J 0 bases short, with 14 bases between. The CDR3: CSASKTALPNTGELFF. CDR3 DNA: TGCAGTGCTAGTAAAACAGCGCTCCCGAACACCGGGGAGCTGTTTTTT.

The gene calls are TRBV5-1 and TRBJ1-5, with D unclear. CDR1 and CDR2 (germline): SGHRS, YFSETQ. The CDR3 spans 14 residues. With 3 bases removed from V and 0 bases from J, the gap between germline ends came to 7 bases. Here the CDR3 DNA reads TGCGCCAGCAGCTCTGGGGATAGCAATCAGCCCCAGCATTTT. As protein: CASSSGDSNQPQHF.

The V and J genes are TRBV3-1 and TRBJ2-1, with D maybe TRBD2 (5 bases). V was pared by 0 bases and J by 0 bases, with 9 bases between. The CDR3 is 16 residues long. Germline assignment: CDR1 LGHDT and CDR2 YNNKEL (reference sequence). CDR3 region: CASSQDLASSYNEQFF. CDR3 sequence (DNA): TGTGCCAGCAGCCAAGATTTAGCGAGCTCCTACAATGAGCAGTTCTTC.

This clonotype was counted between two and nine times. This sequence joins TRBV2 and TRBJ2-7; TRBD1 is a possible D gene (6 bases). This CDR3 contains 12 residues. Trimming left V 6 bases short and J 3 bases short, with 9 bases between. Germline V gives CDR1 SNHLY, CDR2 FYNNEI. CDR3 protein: CASSPTGYEQYF. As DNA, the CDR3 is TGTGCCAGCAGCCCGACAGGCTACGAGCAGTACTTC.